These T cell receptor beta chains were read from a single sample in a study of early T cells in non-severe SARS-CoV-2 infection. TCRdb re-derived calls from the 5' RACE reads in MiXCR, one entry per CDR3 protein. The sample holds roughly 28,000 distinct CDR3 sequences, 4% to 4.5% seen once. The sequenced material came from whole blood. These receptors all stem from an adult who was a healthcare worker with PCR-confirmed SARS-CoV-2 infection or an uninfected control (not recorded which). CDR3s leave out the opening cysteine and the closing phenylalanine or tryptophan.

len: 13; v_gene: TRBV2; j_gene: TRBJ2-1; CDR3aa: ASSELTSFINEQF
len: 11; v_gene: TRBV28; j_gene: TRBJ1-1; CDR3aa: ASSLYRVTEAF
len: 12; v_gene: TRBV29-1; j_gene: TRBJ2-7; CDR3aa: SVTWTGRNYEQY
len: 9; v_gene: TRBV29-1; j_gene: TRBJ2-5; CDR3aa: SVRTQETQY
len: 14; v_gene: TRBV4-3; j_gene: TRBJ1-4; CDR3aa: ASSPRVVGAGEKLF
len: 13; v_gene: TRBV11-2; j_gene: TRBJ1-2; CDR3aa: ASSFQQGVGYGYT
len: 11; v_gene: TRBV6-1; j_gene: TRBJ1-5; CDR3aa: ASRGTGVEPQH
len: 12; v_gene: TRBV19; j_gene: TRBJ2-1; CDR3aa: ASSIGAMIDEQF
len: 15; v_gene: TRBV7-2; j_gene: TRBJ2-2; CDR3aa: ASSLGHLAGVPGELF
len: 10; v_gene: TRBV30; j_gene: TRBJ1-1; CDR3aa: ASATGMDEAF
len: 15; v_gene: TRBV19; j_gene: TRBJ2-6; CDR3aa: ASSIGTGFTGANVLT
len: 11; v_gene: TRBV29-1; j_gene: TRBJ2-3; CDR3aa: SVVRGPGDTQY
len: 12; v_gene: TRBV5-1; j_gene: TRBJ2-3; CDR3aa: ASSLATGEDTQY
len: 12; v_gene: TRBV30; j_gene: TRBJ2-1; CDR3aa: AWTISGGAHEQF
len: 13; v_gene: TRBV28; j_gene: TRBJ2-1; CDR3aa: ASRRNRGSYNEQF
len: 14; v_gene: TRBV12-3/TRBV12-4; j_gene: TRBJ1-1; CDR3aa: ASSSGVRLMNTEAF
len: 10; v_gene: TRBV5-4; j_gene: TRBJ1-2; CDR3aa: ASSEGVGGYT
len: 12; v_gene: TRBV2; j_gene: TRBJ2-7; CDR3aa: ASRAVFLAYEQY
len: 11; v_gene: TRBV20-1; j_gene: TRBJ2-1; CDR3aa: SAPGSMPNEQF
len: 13; v_gene: TRBV11-2; j_gene: TRBJ2-1; CDR3aa: ASIPLGLADNEQF
len: 13; v_gene: TRBV7-2; j_gene: TRBJ1-2; CDR3aa: ASSLEGQGAGGYT
len: 14; v_gene: TRBV18; j_gene: TRBJ1-1; CDR3aa: ASSPPRTGGNTEAF
len: 14; v_gene: TRBV3-1; j_gene: TRBJ2-2; CDR3aa: ASSPAGKSNTGELF
len: 13; v_gene: TRBV11-2; j_gene: TRBJ2-7; CDR3aa: ASSLDLGQPYEQY
len: 13; v_gene: TRBV20-1; j_gene: TRBJ1-4; CDR3aa: SARAGVTTNEKLF
len: 9; v_gene: TRBV29-1; j_gene: TRBJ2-1; CDR3aa: SVDSGAEQF
len: 12; v_gene: TRBV4-3; j_gene: TRBJ2-4; CDR3aa: ASSPGTSWNIQY
len: 14; v_gene: TRBV18; j_gene: TRBJ2-7; CDR3aa: ASSPSLAEGSYEQY
len: 14; v_gene: TRBV12-3/TRBV12-4; j_gene: TRBJ1-5; CDR3aa: ASSLSGGASNQPQH
len: 11; v_gene: TRBV11-3; j_gene: TRBJ2-1; CDR3aa: ASSSTGWGEQF
len: 11; v_gene: TRBV6-6; j_gene: TRBJ1-5; CDR3aa: ASTVQGYQPQH
len: 12; v_gene: TRBV7-8; j_gene: TRBJ1-6; CDR3aa: ASSSDTTNSPLH
len: 10; v_gene: TRBV9; j_gene: TRBJ1-1; CDR3aa: ASGKTGTEAF
len: 13; v_gene: TRBV11-2; j_gene: TRBJ2-2; CDR3aa: ASSYDFTNTGELF
len: 17; v_gene: TRBV7-3; j_gene: TRBJ2-1; CDR3aa: ASSLRGGQVRSSYNEQF
len: 13; v_gene: TRBV28; j_gene: TRBJ2-3; CDR3aa: ASSRQGAATDTQY
len: 10; v_gene: TRBV25-1; j_gene: TRBJ1-1; CDR3aa: ASGRGGTEAF
len: 13; v_gene: TRBV2; j_gene: TRBJ2-3; CDR3aa: ASSTTGDRWDTQY
len: 13; v_gene: TRBV4-1; j_gene: TRBJ1-1; CDR3aa: ASSQGGAGNTEAF
len: 12; v_gene: TRBV7-2; j_gene: TRBJ2-7; CDR3aa: ASSLERGAYEQY
len: 12; v_gene: TRBV30; j_gene: TRBJ1-6; CDR3aa: AWSRTGNNSPLH
len: 11; v_gene: TRBV30; j_gene: TRBJ1-2; CDR3aa: AWSEDRGWGYT
len: 14; v_gene: TRBV24-1; j_gene: TRBJ1-5; CDR3aa: ATSDSSVLFNQPQH
len: 9; v_gene: TRBV30; j_gene: TRBJ1-1; CDR3aa: AYQGRSEAF
len: 11; v_gene: TRBV11-2; j_gene: TRBJ2-7; CDR3aa: ASSLVADHEQY
len: 11; v_gene: TRBV20-1; j_gene: TRBJ1-2; CDR3aa: SAPMQGTPEHT
len: 15; v_gene: TRBV7-9; j_gene: TRBJ2-5; CDR3aa: ASSLALRGTGGETQY
len: 14; v_gene: TRBV7-9; j_gene: TRBJ2-1; CDR3aa: ASNPRDTISYNEQF
len: 14; v_gene: TRBV4-2; j_gene: TRBJ2-1; CDR3aa: ASSQDRASGGNEQF
len: 12; v_gene: TRBV20-1; j_gene: TRBJ1-4; CDR3aa: SATSRTGSEKLF
len: 11; v_gene: TRBV20-1; j_gene: TRBJ1-1; CDR3aa: SATTGRNTEAF
len: 11; v_gene: TRBV30; j_gene: TRBJ2-7; CDR3aa: AWSQDSAYEQY
len: 12; v_gene: TRBV12-3/TRBV12-4; j_gene: TRBJ2-7; CDR3aa: ASSLDYPQRGQY
len: 10; v_gene: TRBV7-6; j_gene: TRBJ2-7; CDR3aa: ASTEKRGRLH
len: 11; v_gene: TRBV24-1; j_gene: TRBJ2-1; CDR3aa: ATGRGVYNEQF